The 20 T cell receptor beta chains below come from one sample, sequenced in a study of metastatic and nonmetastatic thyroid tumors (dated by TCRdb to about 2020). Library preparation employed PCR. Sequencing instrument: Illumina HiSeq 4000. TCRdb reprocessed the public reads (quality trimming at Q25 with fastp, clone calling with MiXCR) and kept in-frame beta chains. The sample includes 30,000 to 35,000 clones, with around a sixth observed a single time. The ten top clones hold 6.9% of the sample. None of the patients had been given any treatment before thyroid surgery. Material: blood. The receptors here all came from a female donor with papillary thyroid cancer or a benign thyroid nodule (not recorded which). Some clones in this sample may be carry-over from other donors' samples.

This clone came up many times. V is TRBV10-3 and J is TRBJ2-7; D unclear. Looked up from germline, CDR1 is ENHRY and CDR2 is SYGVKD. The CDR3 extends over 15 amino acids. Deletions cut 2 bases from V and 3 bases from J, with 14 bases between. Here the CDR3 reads CAISENPVNNYEQYF. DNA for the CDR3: TGTGCCATCAGTGAGAACCCAGTGAACAACTACGAGCAGTACTTC.

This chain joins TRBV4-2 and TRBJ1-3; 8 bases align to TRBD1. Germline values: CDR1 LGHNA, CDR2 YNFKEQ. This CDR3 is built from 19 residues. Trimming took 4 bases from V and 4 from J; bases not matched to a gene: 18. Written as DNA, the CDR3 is TGTGCCAGCAGCCGGACCGGGACAGGCTCCTCTTCAGCAGGAAACACCATATATTTT. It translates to CASSRTGTGSSSAGNTIYF.

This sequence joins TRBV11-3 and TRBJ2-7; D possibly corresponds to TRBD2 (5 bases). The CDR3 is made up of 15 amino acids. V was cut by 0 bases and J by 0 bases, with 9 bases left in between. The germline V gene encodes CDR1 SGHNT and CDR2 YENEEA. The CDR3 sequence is CASSLESSRSYEQYF. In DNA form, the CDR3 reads TGTGCCAGCAGCTTAGAGTCTAGCCGCTCCTACGAGCAGTACTTC.

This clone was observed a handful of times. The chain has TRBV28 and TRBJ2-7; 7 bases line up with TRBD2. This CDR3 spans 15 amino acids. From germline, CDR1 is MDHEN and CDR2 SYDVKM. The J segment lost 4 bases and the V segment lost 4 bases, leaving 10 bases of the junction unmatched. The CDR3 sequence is CASSYPTIGRYEQYF. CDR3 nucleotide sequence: TGTGCCAGCAGTTACCCGACTATCGGGAGGTACGAGCAGTACTTC.

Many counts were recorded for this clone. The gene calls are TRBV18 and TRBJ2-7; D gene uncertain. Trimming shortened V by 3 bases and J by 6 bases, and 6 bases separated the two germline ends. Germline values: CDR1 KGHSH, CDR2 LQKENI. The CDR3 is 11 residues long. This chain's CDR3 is CASSPRSEQYF. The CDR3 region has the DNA TGTGCCAGCTCACCTCGGTCCGAGCAGTACTTC.

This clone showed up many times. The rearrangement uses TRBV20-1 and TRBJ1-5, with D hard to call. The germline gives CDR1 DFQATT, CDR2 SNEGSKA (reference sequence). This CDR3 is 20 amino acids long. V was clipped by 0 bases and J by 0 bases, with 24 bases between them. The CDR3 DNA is TGCAGTGCTAGAGAAGCCCCCAAACAGCGAAGGCGTTATAGCAATCAGCCCCAGCATTTT. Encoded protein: CSAREAPKQRRRYSNQPQHF.

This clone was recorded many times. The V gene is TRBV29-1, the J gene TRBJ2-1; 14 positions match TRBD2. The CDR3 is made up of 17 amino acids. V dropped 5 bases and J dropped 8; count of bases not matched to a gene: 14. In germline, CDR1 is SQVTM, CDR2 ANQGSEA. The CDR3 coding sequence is TGCAGCGTTCCCCATACCGGGACTAGCGGGAGTGTCTATGAGCAGTTCTTC. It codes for CSVPHTGTSGSVYEQFF.

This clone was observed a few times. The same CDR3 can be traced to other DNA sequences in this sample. The CDR3 spells CASLTGGRRGTSYEQYF. CDR3 DNA: TGTGCCAGCCTGACAGGGGGCCGTCGCGGGACTTCCTACGAGCAGTACTTC. The V and J genes are TRBV6-1 and TRBJ2-7, with 10 bases fitting TRBD1. The germline gives CDR1 MNHNS, CDR2 SASEGT. Germline trimming cut 8 bases from V and 1 base from J; bases unmatched to any gene: 14. The CDR3 consists of 17 residues.

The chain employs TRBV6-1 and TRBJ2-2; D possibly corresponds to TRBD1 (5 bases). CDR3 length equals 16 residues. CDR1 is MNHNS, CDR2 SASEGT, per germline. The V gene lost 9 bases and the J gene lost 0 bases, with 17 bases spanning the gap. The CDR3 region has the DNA TGTGCCAGTAGGGCAAGGACAAGCACGAACACCGGGGAGCTGTTTTTT. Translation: CASRARTSTNTGELFF.

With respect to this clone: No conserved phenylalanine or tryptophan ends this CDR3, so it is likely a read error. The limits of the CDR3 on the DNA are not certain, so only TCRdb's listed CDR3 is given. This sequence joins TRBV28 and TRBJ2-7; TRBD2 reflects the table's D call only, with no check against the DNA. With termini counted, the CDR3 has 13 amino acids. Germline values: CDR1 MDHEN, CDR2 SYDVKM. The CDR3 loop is CASTLLSGRAPYL.

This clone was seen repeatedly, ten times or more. The CDR3 bases are TGCGCCAGCAGCCAAGACGGGACCCGAGGGGAGACCCAGTACTTC. Translated: CASSQDGTRGETQYF. The chain uses TRBV4-1 and TRBJ2-5; D assignment may be TRBD1 or TRBD2 (5 bases each). Per the germline V gene, CDR1 is MGHRA and CDR2 is YSYEKL. The V end lost 0 bases, the J end lost 5 bases, and 13 bases lay between the germline ends. CDR3 length: 15 residues.

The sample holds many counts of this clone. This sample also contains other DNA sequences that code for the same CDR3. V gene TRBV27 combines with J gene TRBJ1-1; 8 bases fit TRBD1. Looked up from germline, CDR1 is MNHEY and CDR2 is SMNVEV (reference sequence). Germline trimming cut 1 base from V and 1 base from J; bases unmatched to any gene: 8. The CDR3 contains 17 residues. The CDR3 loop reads CASSLFSLGQENTEAFF. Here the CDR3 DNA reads TGTGCCAGCAGTTTATTTTCTTTGGGACAGGAGAACACTGAAGCTTTCTTT.

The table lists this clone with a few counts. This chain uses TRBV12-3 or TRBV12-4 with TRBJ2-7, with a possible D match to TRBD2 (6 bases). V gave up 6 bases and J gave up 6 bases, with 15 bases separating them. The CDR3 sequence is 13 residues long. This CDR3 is CASRSGSASEQYF. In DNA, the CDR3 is TGTGCCAGCAGGTCCGGGAGCGCGTCCGAGCAGTACTTC.

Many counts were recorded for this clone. The CDR3 DNA sequence: TGTGCCAGCAGTCCGGGACTAGCGGGAGGGGACACCGGGGAGCTGTTTTTT. Its protein is CASSPGLAGGDTGELFF. This sequence joins TRBV6-4 and TRBJ2-2; TRBD2 aligns across 16 bases. The CDR3 length is 17 residues. The germline V gene has CDR1 MRHNA and CDR2 SNTAGT. The ends lost 5 bases at V and 3 bases at J; junction bases unmatched: 3.

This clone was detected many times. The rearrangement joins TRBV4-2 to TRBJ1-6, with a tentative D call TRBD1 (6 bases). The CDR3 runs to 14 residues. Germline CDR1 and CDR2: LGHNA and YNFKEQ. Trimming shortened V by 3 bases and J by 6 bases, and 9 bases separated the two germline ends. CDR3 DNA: TGTGCCAGCAGCCAGGGACAAACTAATTCACCCCTCCACTTT. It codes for CASSQGQTNSPLHF.

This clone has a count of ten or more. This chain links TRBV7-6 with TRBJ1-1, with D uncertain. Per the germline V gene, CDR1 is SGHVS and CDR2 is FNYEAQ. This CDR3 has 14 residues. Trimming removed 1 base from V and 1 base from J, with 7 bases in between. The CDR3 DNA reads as TGTGCCAGCAGCTTAGTAACGGGGAACACTGAAGCTTTCTTT. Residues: CASSLVTGNTEAFF.

CDR3 nucleotides: TGTGCCAGCAGTTACGACCGTACAGGGAGGACTGTCTACACCTTC. It is translated as CASSYDRTGRTVYTF. The chain has TRBV6-5 and TRBJ1-2, with D maybe TRBD1 (6 bases). Germline loops: CDR1 MNHEY, CDR2 SVGAGI. This CDR3 contains 15 residues. Trimming stripped 2 bases from V and 10 bases from J, with 20 bases between.

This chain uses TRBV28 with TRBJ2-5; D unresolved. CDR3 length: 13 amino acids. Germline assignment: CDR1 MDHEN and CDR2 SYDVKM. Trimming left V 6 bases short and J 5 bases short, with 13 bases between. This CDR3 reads CASRTKTKETQYF. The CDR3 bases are TGTGCCAGCAGGACGAAAACGAAGGAGACCCAGTACTTC.

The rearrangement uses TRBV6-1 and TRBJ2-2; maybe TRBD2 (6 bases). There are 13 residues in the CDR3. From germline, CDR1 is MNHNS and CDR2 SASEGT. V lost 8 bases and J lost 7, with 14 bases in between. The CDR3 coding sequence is TGTGCCAGCCGACTTGGGGGGATCGGGGAGCTGTTTTTT. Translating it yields CASRLGGIGELFF.

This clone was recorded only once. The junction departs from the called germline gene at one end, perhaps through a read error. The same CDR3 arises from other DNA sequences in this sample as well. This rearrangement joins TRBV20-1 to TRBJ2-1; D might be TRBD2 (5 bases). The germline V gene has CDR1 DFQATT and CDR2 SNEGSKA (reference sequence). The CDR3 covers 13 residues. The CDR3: CSARTGSYNEQFF. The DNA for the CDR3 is TGCAGTGCTAGAACGGGATCCTACAATGAACAGTTCTTC.